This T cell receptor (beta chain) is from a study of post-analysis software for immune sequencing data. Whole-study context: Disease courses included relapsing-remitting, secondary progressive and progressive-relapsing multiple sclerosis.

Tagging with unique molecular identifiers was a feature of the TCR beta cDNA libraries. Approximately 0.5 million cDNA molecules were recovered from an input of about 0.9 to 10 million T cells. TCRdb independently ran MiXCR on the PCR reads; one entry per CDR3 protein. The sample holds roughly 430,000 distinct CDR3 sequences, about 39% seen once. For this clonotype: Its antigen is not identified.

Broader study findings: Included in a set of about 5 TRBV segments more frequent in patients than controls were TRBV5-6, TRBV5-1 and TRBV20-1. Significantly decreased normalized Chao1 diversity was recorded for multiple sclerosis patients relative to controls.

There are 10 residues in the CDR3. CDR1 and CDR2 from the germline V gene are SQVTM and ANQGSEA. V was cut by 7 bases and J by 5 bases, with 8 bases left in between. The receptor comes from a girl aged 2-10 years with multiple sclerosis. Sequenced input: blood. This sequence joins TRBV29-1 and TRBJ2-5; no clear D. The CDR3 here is CSADGETQYF. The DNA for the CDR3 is TGCAGCGCCGACGGTGAGACCCAGTACTTC.